The clone carrying this T cell receptor (beta chain) came up many times. Its matching antigen is unknown. This CDR3 is 15 amino acids long. The germline V gene has CDR1 DFQATT and CDR2 SNEGSKA (reference sequence). V shed 5 bases and J shed 6 bases, with 19 bases lying between them. TCRdb reprocessed the reads via MiXCR and lists one record per CDR3 protein. The sample has over 250,000 distinct CDR3 sequences, about 20% seen once. This sample is drawn from a study of T cell repertoires in cytomegalovirus infection. The chain has TRBV20-1 and TRBJ1-4, with a weak D call TRBD1 (6 bases). The sequence was obtained from a human donor in good health (CMV status not recorded). Some clones in this sample may be carry-over from other donors' samples. Sequencing used cultured PBMCs, obtained from culture after CMV antigen stimulation. Here the CDR3 reads CSARTGNEGYEKLFF. The CDR3 region has the DNA TGCAGTGCTCGTACAGGGAACGAGGGTTATGAAAAACTGTTTTTT.